This T cell receptor beta chain comes out of a study of T cell changes during pregnancy in multiple sclerosis. Some clones are missing from TCRdb's copy, which holds only in-frame ones; the method was immunoSEQ multiplex PCR. The repertoire holds 55,000 to 70,000 clones, with 89% as singletons. The CDR3 extends over 13 amino acids. CDR1 is GTSNPN, CDR2 SVGIG, per germline (reference sequence). J was trimmed by 5 bases and V by 2 bases; bases with no gene match: 3. This TCR came from a female donor with multiple sclerosis, enrolled in a pregnancy study. The sample consisted of peripheral blood, taken in the first trimester of pregnancy. This chain links TRBV30 with TRBJ1-5; 7 nucleotides align to TRBD1. This CDR3 is CAWSFTGDQPQHF. CDR3 DNA sequence: TGTGCCTGGAGTTTTACAGGGGATCAGCCCCAGCATTTT.